This record concerns one T cell receptor beta chain sequence. The source of the sample is a study of CD8+ T cells in alopecia areata. CDR3 size: 14 residues. The V end was cut by 7 bases, the J end by 3 bases, with 16 bases between. Germline CDR1 is SGHTA and CDR2 is FQGTGA. RNA extraction was followed by reverse transcription into cDNA, which acted as the sequencing template. Assay used: immunoSEQ multiplex PCR; TCRdb lists only in-frame clones, some missing. The sample includes approximately 30,000 clones, 62% of them seen just once. Lesional scalp punch biopsies and peripheral blood were collected from alopecia areata patients. CD4+ and CD8+ T cells were sorted from PBMCs.

Sequenced: NKG2D-high CD8+ T cells sorted from blood. This rearrangement joins TRBV7-3 to TRBJ2-7; no reliable D call. This sequence originates from a human donor with alopecia areata. CDR3 coding DNA: TGTGCCAGCAACGTCGGTGCAGGCCTCTACGAGCAGTACTTC. Its protein product is CASNVGAGLYEQYF. Complete variable domain (other parts from reference TRBV7-3 and TRBJ2-7): GAGVSQTPSNKVTEKGKYVELRCDPISGHTALYWYRQSLGQGPEFLIYFQGTGAADDSGLPNDRFFAVRPEGSVSTLKIQRTERGDSAVYLCASNVGAGLYEQYFGPGTRLTVT.